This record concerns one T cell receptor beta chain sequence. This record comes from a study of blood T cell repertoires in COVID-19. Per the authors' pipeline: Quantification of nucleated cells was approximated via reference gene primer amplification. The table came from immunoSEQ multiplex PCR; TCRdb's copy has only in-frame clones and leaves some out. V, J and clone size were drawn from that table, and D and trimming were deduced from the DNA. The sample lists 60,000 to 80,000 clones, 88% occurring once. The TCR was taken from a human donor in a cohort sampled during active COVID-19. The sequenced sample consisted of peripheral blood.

The CDR3 DNA reads TGCGCCAGTAGAACCCGAGGACTAGCTGGGCCTAAGCATGAAGCCAATGAGCAGTTCTTC. Protein product: CASRTRGLAGPKHEANEQFF. This rearrangement joins TRBV10-2 to TRBJ2-1; 8 bases are shared with TRBD2. CDR1 is WSHSY, CDR2 SAAADI, per germline. CDR3 length: 20 residues. With V trimmed by 9 bases and J by 6 bases, 28 bases remained unmatched.